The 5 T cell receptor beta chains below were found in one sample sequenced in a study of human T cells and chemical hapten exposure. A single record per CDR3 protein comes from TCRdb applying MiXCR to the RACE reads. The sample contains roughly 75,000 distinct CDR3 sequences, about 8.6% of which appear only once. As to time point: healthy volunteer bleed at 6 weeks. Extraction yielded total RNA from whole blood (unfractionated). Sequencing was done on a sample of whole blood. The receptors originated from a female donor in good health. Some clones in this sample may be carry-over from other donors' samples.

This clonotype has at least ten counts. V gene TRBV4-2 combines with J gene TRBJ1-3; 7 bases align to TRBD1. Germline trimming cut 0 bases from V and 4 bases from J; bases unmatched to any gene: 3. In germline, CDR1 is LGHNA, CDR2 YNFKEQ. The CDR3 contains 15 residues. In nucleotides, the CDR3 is TGTGCCAGCAGCCAAGAGAGGGGGCGAGGAAACACCATATATTTT. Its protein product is CASSQERGRGNTIYF.

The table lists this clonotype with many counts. CDR3 residues: CATSRPTKDLYSNQPQHF. The CDR3 nucleotides are TGTGCCACCAGCAGACCGACGAAAGACCTTTATAGCAATCAGCCCCAGCATTTT. This chain links TRBV15 with TRBJ1-5; D not resolved. Germline CDR1 reads LNHNV; CDR2 reads YYDKDF (reference sequence). The CDR3 spans 18 residues. The V gene lost 2 bases and the J gene lost 0 bases, with 17 bases spanning the gap.

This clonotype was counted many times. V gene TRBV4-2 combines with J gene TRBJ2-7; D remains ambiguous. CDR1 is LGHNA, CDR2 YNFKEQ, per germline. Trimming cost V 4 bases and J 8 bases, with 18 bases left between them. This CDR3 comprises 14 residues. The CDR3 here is CASSPHLLGPKQYF. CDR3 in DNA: TGTGCCAGCAGCCCCCACCTACTGGGTCCGAAGCAGTACTTC.

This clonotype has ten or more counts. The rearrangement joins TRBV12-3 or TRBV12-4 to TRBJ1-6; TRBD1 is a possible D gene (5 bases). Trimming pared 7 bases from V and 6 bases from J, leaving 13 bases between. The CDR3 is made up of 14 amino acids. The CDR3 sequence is CASTAGDPNSPLHF. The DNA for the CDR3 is TGTGCCAGCACCGCGGGGGACCCTAATTCACCCCTCCACTTT.

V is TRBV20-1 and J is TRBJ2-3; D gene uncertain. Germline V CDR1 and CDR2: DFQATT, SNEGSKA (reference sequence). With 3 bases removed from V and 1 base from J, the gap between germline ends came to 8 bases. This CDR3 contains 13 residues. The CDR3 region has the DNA TGCAGTGCTAGTCTTCCCCGCACAGATACGCAGTATTTT. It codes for CSASLPRTDTQYF.